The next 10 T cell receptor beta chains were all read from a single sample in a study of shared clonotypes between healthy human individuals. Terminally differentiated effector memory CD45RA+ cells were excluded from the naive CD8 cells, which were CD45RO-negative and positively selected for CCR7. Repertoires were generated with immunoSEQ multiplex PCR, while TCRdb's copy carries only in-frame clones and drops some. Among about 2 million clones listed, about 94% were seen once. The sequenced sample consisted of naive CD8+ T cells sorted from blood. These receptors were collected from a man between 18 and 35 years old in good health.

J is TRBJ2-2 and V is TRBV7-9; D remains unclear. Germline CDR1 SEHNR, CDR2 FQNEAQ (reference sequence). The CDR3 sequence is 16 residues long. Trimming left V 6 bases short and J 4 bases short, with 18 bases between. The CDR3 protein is CASRSVGPWGTGELFF. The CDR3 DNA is TGTGCCAGCAGGTCTGTAGGGCCGTGGGGCACCGGGGAGCTGTTTTTT.

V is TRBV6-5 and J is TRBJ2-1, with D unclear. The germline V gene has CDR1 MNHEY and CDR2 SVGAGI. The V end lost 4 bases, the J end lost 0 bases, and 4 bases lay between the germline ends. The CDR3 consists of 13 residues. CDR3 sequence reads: CASSSNSYNEQFF. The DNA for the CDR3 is TGTGCCAGCAGTTCCAACTCCTACAATGAGCAGTTCTTC.

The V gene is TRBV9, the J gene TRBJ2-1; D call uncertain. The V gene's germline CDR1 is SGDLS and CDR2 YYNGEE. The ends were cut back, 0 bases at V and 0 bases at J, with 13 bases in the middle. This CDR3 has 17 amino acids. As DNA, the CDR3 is TGTGCCAGCAGCGTAGATGACTTTCAGAGCTCCTACAATGAGCAGTTCTTC. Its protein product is CASSVDDFQSSYNEQFF.

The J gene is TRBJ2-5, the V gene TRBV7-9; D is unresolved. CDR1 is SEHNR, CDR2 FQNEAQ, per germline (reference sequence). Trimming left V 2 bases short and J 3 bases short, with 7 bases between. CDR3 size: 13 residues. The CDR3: CASSLYGEETQYF. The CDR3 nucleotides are TGTGCCAGCAGCTTATACGGTGAAGAGACCCAGTACTTC.

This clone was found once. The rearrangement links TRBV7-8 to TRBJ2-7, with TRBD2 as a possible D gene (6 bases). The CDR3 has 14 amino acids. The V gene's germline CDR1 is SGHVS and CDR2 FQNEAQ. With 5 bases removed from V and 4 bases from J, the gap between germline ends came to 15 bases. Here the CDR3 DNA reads TGTGCCAGCAGCCTTTGGGGCGGGGATTACGAGCAGTACTTC. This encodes CASSLWGGDYEQYF.

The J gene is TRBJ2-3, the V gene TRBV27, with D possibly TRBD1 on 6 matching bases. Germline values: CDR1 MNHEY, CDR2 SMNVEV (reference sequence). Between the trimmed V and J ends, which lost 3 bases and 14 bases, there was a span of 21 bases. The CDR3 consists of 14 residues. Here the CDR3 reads CASSFYTGFGERYF. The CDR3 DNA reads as TGTGCCAGCAGTTTCTACACAGGGTTCGGTGAGCGGTATTTT.

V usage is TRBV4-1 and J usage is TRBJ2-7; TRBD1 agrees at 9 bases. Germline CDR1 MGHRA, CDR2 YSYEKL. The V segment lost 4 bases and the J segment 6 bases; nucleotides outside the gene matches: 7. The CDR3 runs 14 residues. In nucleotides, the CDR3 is TGCGCCAGCAGCCTCGGGGGACAGGGCGGCGAGCAGTACTTC. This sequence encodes CASSLGGQGGEQYF.

The CDR3 DNA is TGTGCCAGCAGCCCCCCCCGGGTGAACACTGAAGCTTTCTTT. Protein: CASSPPRVNTEAFF. The chain employs TRBV7-9 and TRBJ1-1; no reliable D call. The CDR3 loop spans 14 amino acids. Trimming took off 5 bases at V and 0 bases at J, with 10 bases between the two ends. Germline loops: CDR1 SEHNR, CDR2 FQNEAQ (reference sequence).

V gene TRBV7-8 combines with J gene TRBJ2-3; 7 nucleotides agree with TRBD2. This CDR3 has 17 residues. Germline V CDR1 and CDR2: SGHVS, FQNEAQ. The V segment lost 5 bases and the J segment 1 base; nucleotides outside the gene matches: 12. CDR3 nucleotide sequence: TGTGCCAGCAGCGACTTGCAAGGCCTAGCGGGCACAGATACGCAGTATTTT. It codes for CASSDLQGLAGTDTQYF.

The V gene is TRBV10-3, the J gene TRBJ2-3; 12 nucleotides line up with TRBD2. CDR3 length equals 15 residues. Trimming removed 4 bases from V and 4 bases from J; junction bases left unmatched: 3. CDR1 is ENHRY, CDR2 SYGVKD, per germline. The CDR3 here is CAISGTSGEPDTQYF. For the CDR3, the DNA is TGTGCCATCAGTGGGACTAGCGGGGAACCAGATACGCAGTATTTT.